This TCR beta chain was identified in a study of beta chain features in type 1 diabetes (dated by TCRdb to the late 2010s). For the study in its entirety: No differences in mean age, gender distribution, total cell number or subset yield were found between patients and healthy donors. Across all samples, some 110,000,000 sorted cells were examined, and cell number per subset correlated strongly with RNA yield. Naive and central memory subsets were obtained from all 30 or so donors, but regulatory and stem cell-like memory subsets were isolated from only 8 patients and about 8 healthy donors. In the study, TCRB repertoires of sorted circulating CD4+ T cell subsets from recently diagnosed type 1 diabetes patients were compared with those of matched healthy donors. Findings and caveats that apply to the study as a whole: Type 1 diabetes patients showed a moderate but significant shortening of TCRB CDR3 length in all four CD4+ subsets. At VDJ recombination sites, type 1 diabetes patients had fewer insertions and more deleted nucleotides, which implies abnormalities in thymic rearrangement. Because the HLA sub-analyses included only small numbers of individuals, any influence of HLA type on TCRB rearrangement was left unresolved. Sequencing cDNA rather than genomic DNA could over-represent highly expressing activated cells, although activation and CD3 levels did not differ between groups. Naive, central memory and regulatory TCRB repertoires appeared to be more similar among patients than among healthy donors. Shorter templates might be favored by PCR, yet because patient and control samples were amplified and corrected together, any such skew would affect both groups equally.

The High Capacity cDNA Reverse Transcription Kit was used to reverse transcribe all of the isolated RNA, meaning that expressed TCRB transcripts were what got sequenced. Deep immunoSEQ sequencing was applied to naive, central memory and regulatory T cell samples, giving an average of roughly 3.6 million total reads per sample. Sorted cells were lysed in RLT buffer and RNA was extracted with DNase-treated RNeasy Micro or Mini kits, depending on cell number. To prevent cross-contamination, every cell subset was processed on its own, while patient and healthy donor samples were processed together. The immunoSEQ multiplex PCR was used to amplify TCRB sequences from cDNA, generating 87-bp fragments that spanned the CDR3 region. The amplicons were sequenced using the Illumina HiSeq platform. In the paper's pipeline: Synthetic template baselines were used to correct PCR bias computationally, reads within Hamming distance 2 were collapsed, and singletons that could not be merged were discarded. Reads were aligned against IMGT so that V, D and J genes, CDR3 length and insertions or deletions at six rearrangement sites could be assigned. Within each subset, clonotype counts were normalized to the number of sorted cells before true diversity and Gini coefficients were calculated with the tcR R package. The overlap coefficient, calculated on TCRB nucleotide sequences, was used to measure repertoire sharing. As a proxy for the pre-selection repertoire, out-of-frame TCRB sequences from naive cells were analyzed. This is the immuneACCESS table as TCRdb keeps it, with only in-frame sequences that have V and J called. A part of the clones is gone; compared with another copy, unresolved V genes explain less than half, and the rest is unexplained. V and J calls and clone size come straight from that table; D and trimming were deduced from the DNA. In this sample the table shows about 740,000 clones, about an eighth of which occur a single time. Approximately 0.022% of the sample is held by the ten biggest clonotypes.

A remark on this clone: It lacks a known antigen. Base qualities are not recorded, but no much larger clone differs from it by a single base.

Each donor gave one peripheral blood draw, about 110 mL on average, collected into heparinised tubes. A BD FACSAria II was used to sort naive, central memory, regulatory and stem cell-like memory CD4+ T cells with a panel that included CD45RO, CCR7, CD25, CD127, CD95 and CD27. Every sorted population had a purity above 98%. Right away, PBMCs were isolated by Lymphoprep density gradient centrifugation and were stained directly, with no culture step. So that batch effects would be minimized, each experiment stained and sorted samples in pairs, pairing one healthy donor with one patient. Measured from the cysteine to the phenylalanine, the CDR3 is 18 residues long. Only the CDR3 DNA is retained, 54 bases long and in frame from the first base. As encoded in the germline V gene (reference sequence), CDR1 is GTSNPN while CDR2 is SVGIG. V is cut back by 1 base and J by 4 bases, with 11 bases in the junction unmatched.

Sequenced material: naive CD4+ T cells from blood. The cell subset or site label of this sample denotes: true naive CD4+ T cells. The clonotype was recovered from a man aged 18 to 29 with type 1 diabetes. This chain joins TRBV30 to TRBJ1-5, with 12 central nucleotides matching TRBD1. The DNA sequence is TGTGCCTGGAGTGAAGGGACAGGGGGCTGGGGGCTAAATCAGCCCCAGCATTTT. Translated, it reads CAWSEGTGGWGLNQPQHF.